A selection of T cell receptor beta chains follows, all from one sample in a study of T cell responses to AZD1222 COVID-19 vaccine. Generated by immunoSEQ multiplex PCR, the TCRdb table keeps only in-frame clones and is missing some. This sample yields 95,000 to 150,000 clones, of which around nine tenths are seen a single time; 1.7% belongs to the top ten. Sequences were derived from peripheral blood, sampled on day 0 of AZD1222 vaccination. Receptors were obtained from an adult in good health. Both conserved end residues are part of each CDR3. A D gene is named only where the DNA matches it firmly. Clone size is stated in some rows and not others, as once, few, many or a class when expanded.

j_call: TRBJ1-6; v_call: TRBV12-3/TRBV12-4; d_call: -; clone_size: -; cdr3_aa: CASSQLGDSPLHF; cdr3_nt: TGTGCCAGCAGCCAACTCGGTGATTCACCCCTCCACTTT
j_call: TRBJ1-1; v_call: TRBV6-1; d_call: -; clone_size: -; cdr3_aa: CASSDIGVNTEAFF; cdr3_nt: TGTGCCAGCAGTGATATCGGGGTGAACACTGAAGCTTTCTTT
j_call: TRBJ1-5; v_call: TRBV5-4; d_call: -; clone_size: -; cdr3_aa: CASSLDHQPQHF; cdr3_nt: TGTGCCAGCAGCTTGGACCATCAGCCCCAGCATTTT
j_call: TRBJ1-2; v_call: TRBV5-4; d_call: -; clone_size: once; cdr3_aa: CASSGGQSYGYTF; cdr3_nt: TGTGCCAGCAGCGGGGGGCAGAGTTATGGCTACACCTTC
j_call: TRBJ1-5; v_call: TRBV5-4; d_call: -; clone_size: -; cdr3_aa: CASSLGQNQPQHF; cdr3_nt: TGTGCCAGCAGCTTGGGGCAGAATCAGCCCCAGCATTTT
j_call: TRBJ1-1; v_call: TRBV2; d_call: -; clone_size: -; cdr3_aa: CASRVGGRVTEAFF; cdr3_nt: TGTGCCAGCAGGGTCGGGGGCCGGGTCACTGAAGCTTTCTTT
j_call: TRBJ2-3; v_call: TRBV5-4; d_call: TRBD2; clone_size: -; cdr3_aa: CASSLLSGYTDTQYF; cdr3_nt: TGTGCCAGCAGCTTGCTTAGCGGGTACACAGATACGCAGTATTTT
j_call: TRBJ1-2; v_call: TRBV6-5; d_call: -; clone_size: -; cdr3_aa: CASSRETATGGYTF; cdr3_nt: TGTGCCAGCAGCCGAGAAACAGCTACGGGGGGCTACACCTTC
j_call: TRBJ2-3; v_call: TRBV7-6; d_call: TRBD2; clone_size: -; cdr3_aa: CASSTLAGSSTDTQYF; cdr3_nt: TGTGCCAGCAGCACCTTAGCGGGGAGTAGCACAGATACGCAGTATTTT
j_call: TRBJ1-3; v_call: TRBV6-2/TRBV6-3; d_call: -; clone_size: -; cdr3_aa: CASSYLRAHSGNTIYF; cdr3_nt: TGTGCCAGCAGTTACCTCCGGGCCCACTCTGGAAACACCATATATTTT
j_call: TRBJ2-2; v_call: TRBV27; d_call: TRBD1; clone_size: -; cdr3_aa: CASSLPPGQGATGELFF; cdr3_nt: TGTGCCAGCAGTTTACCTCCGGGACAGGGGGCAACCGGGGAGCTGTTTTTT
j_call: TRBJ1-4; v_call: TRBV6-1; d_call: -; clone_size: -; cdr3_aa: CASSEGGNAEKLFF; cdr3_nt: TGTGCCAGCAGTGAAGGAGGTAACGCTGAAAAACTGTTTTTT
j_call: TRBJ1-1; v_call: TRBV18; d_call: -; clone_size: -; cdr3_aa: CASSLRQPNTEAFF; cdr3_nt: TGTGCCAGCTCATTGCGACAGCCGAACACTGAAGCTTTCTTT
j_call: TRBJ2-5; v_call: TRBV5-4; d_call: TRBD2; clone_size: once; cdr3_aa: CASSLRAGGQETQYF; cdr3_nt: TGTGCCAGCAGCTTAAGAGCGGGGGGCCAAGAGACCCAGTACTTC
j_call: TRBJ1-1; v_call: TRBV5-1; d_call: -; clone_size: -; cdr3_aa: CASSSAVGTEAFF; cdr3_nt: TGCGCCAGCAGCTCAGCAGTCGGAACTGAAGCTTTCTTT
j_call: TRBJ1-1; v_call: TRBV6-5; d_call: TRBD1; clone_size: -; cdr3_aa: CASTKGQPNTEAFF; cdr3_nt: TGTGCCAGCACTAAGGGACAGCCGAACACTGAAGCTTTCTTT
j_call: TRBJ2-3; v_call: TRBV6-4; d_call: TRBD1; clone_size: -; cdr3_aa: CASSDGQGADTQYF; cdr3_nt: TGTGCCAGCAGTGACGGACAGGGGGCAGATACGCAGTATTTT
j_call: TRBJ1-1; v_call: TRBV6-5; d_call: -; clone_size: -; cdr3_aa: CASSYSQGLNTEAFF; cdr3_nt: TGTGCCAGCAGTTACTCGCAGGGCTTGAACACTGAAGCTTTCTTT
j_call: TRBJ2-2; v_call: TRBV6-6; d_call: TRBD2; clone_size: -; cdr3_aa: CASSPGLAGGQNTGELFF; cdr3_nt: TGTGCCAGCAGTCCGGGACTAGCGGGAGGGCAGAACACCGGGGAGCTGTTTTTT
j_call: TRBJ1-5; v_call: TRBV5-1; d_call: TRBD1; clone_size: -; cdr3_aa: CASSLARDRGISNQPQHF; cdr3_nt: TGCGCCAGCAGCTTGGCCAGGGACAGGGGGATCAGCAATCAGCCCCAGCATTTT
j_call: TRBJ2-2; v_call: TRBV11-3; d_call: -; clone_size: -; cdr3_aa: CASSSQGTNTGELFF; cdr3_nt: TGTGCCAGCAGCTCTCAAGGGACTAACACCGGGGAGCTGTTTTTT
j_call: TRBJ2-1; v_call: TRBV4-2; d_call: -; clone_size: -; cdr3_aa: CASSQERGGGYNEQFF; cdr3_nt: TGTGCCAGCAGCCAAGAGAGGGGGGGTGGTTACAATGAGCAGTTCTTC
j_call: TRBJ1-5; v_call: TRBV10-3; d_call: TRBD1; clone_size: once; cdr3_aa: CAISAGQGDQPQHF; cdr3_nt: TGTGCCATCAGTGCGGGACAGGGGGATCAGCCCCAGCATTTT
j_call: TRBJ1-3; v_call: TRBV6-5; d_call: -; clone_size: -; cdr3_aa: CASSPGGLSGNTIYF; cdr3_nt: TGTGCCAGCAGCCCCGGGGGATTATCTGGAAACACCATATATTTT
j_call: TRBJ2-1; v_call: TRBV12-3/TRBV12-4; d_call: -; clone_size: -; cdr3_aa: CASSLDVDNEQFF; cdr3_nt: TGTGCCAGCAGTTTAGATGTGGACAATGAGCAGTTCTTC
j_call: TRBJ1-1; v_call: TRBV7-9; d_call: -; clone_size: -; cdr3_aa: CASSLQQGGEEAFF; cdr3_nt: TGTGCCAGCAGCCTACAACAGGGCGGGGAAGAAGCTTTCTTT
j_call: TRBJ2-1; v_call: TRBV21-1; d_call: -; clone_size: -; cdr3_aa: CASNGFPYNEQFF; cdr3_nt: TGTGCCAGCAACGGGTTCCCCTACAATGAGCAGTTCTTC
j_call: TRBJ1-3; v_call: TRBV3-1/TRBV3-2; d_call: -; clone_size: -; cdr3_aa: CASSQGGQGSGNTIYF; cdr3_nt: TGTGCCAGCAGCCAAGGCGGCCAGGGCTCTGGAAACACCATATATTTT
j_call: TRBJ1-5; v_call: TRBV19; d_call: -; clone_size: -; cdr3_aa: CASSPGLNQPQHF; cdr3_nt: TGTGCCAGTAGCCCCGGACTAAATCAGCCCCAGCATTTT
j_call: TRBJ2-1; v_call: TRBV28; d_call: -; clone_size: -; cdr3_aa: CASTGTYNEQFF; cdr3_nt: TGTGCCAGCACTGGCACTTACAATGAGCAGTTCTTC
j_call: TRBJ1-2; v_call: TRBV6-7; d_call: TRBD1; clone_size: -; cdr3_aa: CASSLGQGRGYGYTF; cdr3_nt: TGTGCCAGCAGTTTGGGACAGGGTAGGGGCTATGGCTACACCTTC
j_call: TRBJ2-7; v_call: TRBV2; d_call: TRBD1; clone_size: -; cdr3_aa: CASRPGTGATEQYF; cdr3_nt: TGTGCCAGCAGACCCGGGACAGGAGCGACCGAGCAGTACTTC
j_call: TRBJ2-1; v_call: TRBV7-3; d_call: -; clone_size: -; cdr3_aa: CASSSYNYNEQFF; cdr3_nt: TGTGCCAGCAGCTCTTACAACTACAATGAGCAGTTCTTC
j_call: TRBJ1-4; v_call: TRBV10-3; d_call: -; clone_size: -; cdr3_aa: CATGQGPNREKLFF; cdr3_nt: TGTGCCACCGGGCAGGGGCCGAACCGAGAAAAACTGTTTTTT
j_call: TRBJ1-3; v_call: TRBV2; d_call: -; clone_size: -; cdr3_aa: CASSDGVLSGNTIYF; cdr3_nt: TGTGCCAGCAGTGATGGAGTCTTATCTGGAAACACCATATATTTT
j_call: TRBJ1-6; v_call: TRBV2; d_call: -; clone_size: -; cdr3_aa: CASTYGGGGSPLHF; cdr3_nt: TGTGCCAGCACGTATGGGGGGGGTGGTTCACCCCTCCACTTT
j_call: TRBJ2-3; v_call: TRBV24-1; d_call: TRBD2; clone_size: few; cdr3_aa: CATSDPGTSSASTDTQYF; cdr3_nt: TGTGCCACCAGTGACCCTGGGACTAGCAGCGCTAGCACAGATACGCAGTATTTT
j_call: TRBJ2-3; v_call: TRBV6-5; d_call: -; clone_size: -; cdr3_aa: CASSYRGGTDTQYF; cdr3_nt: TGTGCCAGCAGTTACCGGGGAGGCACAGATACGCAGTATTTT
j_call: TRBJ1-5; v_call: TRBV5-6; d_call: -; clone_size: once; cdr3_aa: CASSLGRGSNQPQHF; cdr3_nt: TGTGCCAGCAGCTTGGGCCGGGGTAGCAATCAGCCCCAGCATTTT
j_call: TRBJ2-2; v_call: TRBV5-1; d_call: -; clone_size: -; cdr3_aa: CASSPPAFTGELFF; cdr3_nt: TGCGCCAGCAGCCCCCCGGCCTTCACCGGGGAGCTGTTTTTT
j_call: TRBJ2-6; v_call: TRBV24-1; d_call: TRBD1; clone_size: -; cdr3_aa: CATSGPQGASGANVLTF; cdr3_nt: TGTGCCACCAGTGGGCCCCAGGGGGCTAGTGGGGCCAACGTCCTGACTTTC
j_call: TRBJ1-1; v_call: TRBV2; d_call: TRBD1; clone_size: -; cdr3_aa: CASSETGGPDAEAFF; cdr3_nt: TGTGCCAGCAGTGAAACAGGGGGCCCCGATGCTGAAGCTTTCTTT
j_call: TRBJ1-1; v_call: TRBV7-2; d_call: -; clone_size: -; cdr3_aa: CASSIGVNTEAFF; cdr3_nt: TGTGCCAGCAGCATCGGAGTGAACACTGAAGCTTTCTTT
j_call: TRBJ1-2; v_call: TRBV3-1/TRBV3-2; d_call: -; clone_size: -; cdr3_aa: CASSQSGGYGYTF; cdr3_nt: TGTGCCAGCAGCCAAAGTGGGGGGTATGGCTACACCTTC
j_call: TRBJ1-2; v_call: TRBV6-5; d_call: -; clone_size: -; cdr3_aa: CAHSRSALYGYTF; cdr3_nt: TGTGCCCACAGCAGGTCGGCACTCTATGGCTACACCTTC